The 23 T cell receptor beta chains below come from one sample, sequenced in a study of T cells after yellow fever vaccination. TCRdb called the 5' RACE reads again in MiXCR, with one record for every CDR3 protein. Here the sample spans hundreds of thousands of distinct CDR3 sequences, around 4.9% being singletons. The material sequenced was CD4+ T cells sorted from PBMCs, taken on the day of the yellow fever booster vaccination. The receptor set was obtained from a man aged 18 to 29 who received the YFV17D yellow fever vaccine.

The table lists this clonotype with many counts. This chain uses TRBV10-3 with TRBJ1-4; D not resolved. The CDR3 has 13 residues. Trimming took 4 bases from V and 5 from J, leaving 8 bases between them. Germline assignment: CDR1 ENHRY and CDR2 SYGVKD. CDR3: CAISGLQNEKLFF. As DNA, the CDR3 is TGTGCCATCAGTGGTCTCCAGAATGAAAAACTGTTTTTT.

The chain recombines TRBV7-6 with TRBJ1-1, with TRBD1 identical over 9 bases. CDR1 and CDR2 from the germline V gene are SGHVS and FNYEAQ. The CDR3 contains 14 residues. Unmatched junction bases numbered 4, after V lost 6 bases and J lost 2 bases. CDR3 protein: CASSRTGDNTEAFF. Written as DNA, the CDR3 is TGTGCCAGCAGTCGGACAGGGGATAACACTGAAGCTTTCTTT. The whole variable domain, filled in from reference TRBV7-6 and TRBJ1-1, reads GAGVSQSPRYKVTKRGQDVALRCDPISGHVSLYWYRQALGQGPEFLTYFNYEAQQDKSGLPNDRFSAERPEGSISTLTIQRTEQRDSAMYRCASSRTGDNTEAFFGQGTRLTVV.

This clonotype was found a few times. V is TRBV4-3 and J is TRBJ1-1; D gene unclear. With 0 bases removed from V and 3 bases from J, the gap between germline ends came to 11 bases. Per the germline V gene, CDR1 is LGHNA and CDR2 is YSLEER. The CDR3 sequence is 15 residues long. CDR3 in amino acids: CASSQDLRSDTEAFF. CDR3 DNA sequence: TGCGCCAGCAGCCAAGATCTGAGGTCCGACACTGAAGCTTTCTTT.

This chain joins TRBV20-1 and TRBJ2-7, with TRBD1 identical over 8 bases. The CDR3 is made up of 12 amino acids. Germline V lookup: CDR1 DFQATT, CDR2 SNEGSKA (reference sequence). The J segment lost 4 bases and the V segment lost 5 bases, leaving 4 bases of the junction unmatched. The CDR3 loop is CSAQGAVYEQYF. The CDR3 nucleotides read TGCAGTGCTCAGGGGGCCGTTTACGAGCAGTACTTC.

This clonotype appeared many times. V is TRBV5-1 and J is TRBJ1-2; 10 bases agree with TRBD1. Germline trimming cut 4 bases from V and 8 bases from J; bases unmatched to any gene: 14. CDR3 size: 16 residues. Germline V CDR1 and CDR2: SGHRS, YFSETQ. DNA for the CDR3: TGCGCCAGCAGCCTTCTCCTCTCCGAGACAGGGGGCGGCTACACCTTC. This sequence encodes CASSLLLSETGGGYTF. Together with reference TRBV5-1 and TRBJ1-2, the CDR3 gives the full variable domain: KAGVTQTPRYLIKTRGQQVTLSCSPISGHRSVSWYQQTPGQGLQFLFEYFSETQRNKGNFPGRFSGRQFSNSRSEMNVSTLELGDSALYLCASSLLLSETGGGYTFGSGTRLTVV.

The chain joins TRBV9 to TRBJ2-5; 8 bases are shared with TRBD1. The trim removed 4 bases at V and 1 base at J, leaving 3 bases unmatched. Germline values: CDR1 SGDLS, CDR2 YYNGEE. The CDR3 totals 14 residues. CDR3 residues: CASSRGQAQETQYF. CDR3 DNA: TGTGCCAGCAGCCGGGGACAGGCCCAAGAGACCCAGTACTTC. Filled out from reference TRBV9 and TRBJ2-5, the complete variable domain reads DSGVTQTPKHLITATGQRVTLRCSPRSGDLSVYWYQQSLDQGLQFLIQYYNGEERAKGNILERFSAQQFPDLHSELNLSSLELGDSALYFCASSRGQAQETQYFGPGTRLLVL.

This clonotype was seen more than once but under ten times. The V and J genes are TRBV5-1 and TRBJ2-1; D gene unclear. CDR3 length equals 16 residues. Deletions cut 0 bases from V and 0 bases from J, with 10 bases between. Germline lookup yields CDR1 SGHRS and CDR2 YFSETQ. The CDR3 DNA reads TGCGCCAGCAGCTTGGGCGGCACCAGCTCCTACAATGAGCAGTTCTTC. It yields the protein CASSLGGTSSYNEQFF.

A few counts support this clonotype. This chain joins TRBV7-2 and TRBJ1-2; D is possibly TRBD1 (6 bases). There are 13 residues in the CDR3. Looked up from germline, CDR1 is SGHTA and CDR2 is FQGNSA. V lost 5 bases and J 6 bases, leaving 13 bases between the germline ends. CDR3 in amino acids: CASSPRQVDGYTF. CDR3 bases: TGTGCCAGCAGCCCTCGACAGGTTGATGGCTACACCTTC.

This clonotype was observed many times. V usage is TRBV4-3 and J usage is TRBJ1-1; D possibly corresponds to TRBD1 (5 bases). Germline V lookup: CDR1 LGHNA, CDR2 YSLEER. The CDR3 has 16 residues. Trimming pared 1 base from V and 6 bases from J, leaving 18 bases between. The CDR3 region has the DNA TGCGCCAGCAGCCAAGTGTATGGCCCCCAGGGCGCTGAAGCTTTCTTT. This gives the protein CASSQVYGPQGAEAFF.

This clonotype came up many times. The V and J genes are TRBV4-3 and TRBJ2-5; 14 nucleotides match TRBD2. Germline V gives CDR1 LGHNA, CDR2 YSLEER. The junction had 15 bases not matched to a gene; V was cut back by 7 bases and J by 5 bases. The length of the CDR3 is 18 residues. The CDR3 bases are TGCGCCAGCAAACTCAAGTACGGACTAGCGGGGGGCTCTGAGACCCAGTACTTC. Translated: CASKLKYGLAGGSETQYF.

There are a few counts of this clonotype. This rearrangement joins TRBV21-1 to TRBJ2-7; the listed D gene, TRBD1, was not tested against the DNA. TRBV21-1 is designated a pseudogene. CDR3 length equals 14 residues. The CDR3 DNA sequence: TGTGCCAGCAGCAAAAGGGACAGCTCCTACGAGCAGTACGTC. Translated: CASSKRDSSYEQYV.

This clonotype was seen ten or more times. The chain joins TRBV18 to TRBJ1-1; D unresolved. CDR3 length: 16 residues. Germline CDR1 is KGHSH and CDR2 is LQKENI. V was pared by 2 bases and J by 0 bases, with 13 bases between. The CDR3 DNA reads as TGTGCCAGCTCACCAAGAGGAGTCACCCTGAACACTGAAGCTTTCTTT. Translated: CASSPRGVTLNTEAFF.

This clonotype was recorded many times. This chain connects TRBV7-2 to TRBJ2-7, with a tentative D call TRBD1 (6 bases). Germline V lookup: CDR1 SGHTA, CDR2 FQGNSA. V dropped 4 bases and J dropped 2 bases, with 15 bases sitting between them. The CDR3 runs to 15 residues. The CDR3 DNA follows: TGTGCCAGCAGCTCACAGGGCTACACCACCTACGAGCAGTACTTC. Its translation: CASSSQGYTTYEQYF.

The V and J genes are TRBV2 and TRBJ2-7; D unclear. Per germline, CDR1 SNHLY and CDR2 FYNNEI. V was clipped by 10 bases and J by 0 bases, with 10 bases between them. This CDR3 contains 12 residues. The CDR3 is CANSVSSYEQYV. The DNA for the CDR3 is TGTGCCAACTCAGTGAGCTCCTACGAGCAGTACGTC.

This clonotype was recorded many times. The rearrangement links TRBV18 to TRBJ2-3, with TRBD1 matching over 12 bases. The CDR3 sequence is 15 residues long. Germline trimming cut 4 bases from V and 4 bases from J; bases unmatched to any gene: 3. Germline loops: CDR1 KGHSH, CDR2 LQKENI. CDR3 amino acids: CASSLGTGGADTQYF. The CDR3 nucleotides read TGTGCCAGCTCACTAGGGACAGGGGGCGCAGATACGCAGTATTTT.

V and J are TRBV29-1 and TRBJ2-5; D is uncertain. The CDR3 runs 13 residues. V was shortened by 2 bases and J by 3 bases, with 10 bases between the two germline ends. Germline CDR1 SQVTM, CDR2 ANQGSEA. CDR3 coding DNA: TGCAGCGTTGAACTGGGCAGAAAAGAGACCCAGTACTTC. Protein product: CSVELGRKETQYF. The whole variable domain, remainder taken from reference TRBV29-1 and TRBJ2-5, is SAVISQKPSRDICQRGTSLTIQCQVDSQVTMMFWYRQQPGQSLTLIATANQGSEATYESGFVIDKFPISRPNLTFSTLTVSNMSPEDSSIYLCSVELGRKETQYFGPGTRLLVL.

The chain has TRBV7-9 and TRBJ2-3; D not resolved. The CDR3 has 14 residues. CDR1 is SEHNR, CDR2 FQNEAQ, per germline (reference sequence). The germline V and J ends were trimmed by 1 base and 6 bases, with 11 bases remaining between them. Written as DNA, the CDR3 is TGTGCCAGCAGCTTAGATGACCTCCGGGATACGCAGTATTTT. Residues: CASSLDDLRDTQYF.

The table lists this clonotype with a few counts. The chain uses TRBV5-1 and TRBJ1-1; tentative D call: TRBD1 (5 bases). The CDR3 consists of 13 residues. V was shortened by 0 bases and J by 11 bases, with 14 bases between the two germline ends. The germline CDR1 and CDR2 sequences are SGHRS and YFSETQ. CDR3 sequence (DNA): TGCGCCAGCAGCTTGGTTGGGAGGGAGGGGGCTTTCTTT. Translation gives CASSLVGREGAFF.

V is TRBV7-6 and J is TRBJ1-3; D is unresolved. Germline loops: CDR1 SGHVS, CDR2 FNYEAQ. V was clipped by 4 bases and J by 0 bases, with 7 bases between them. The CDR3 is made up of 14 amino acids. The CDR3 protein is CASSSTSSGNTIYF. The DNA for the CDR3 is TGTGCCAGCAGCTCGACAAGCTCTGGAAACACCATATATTTT.

The chain recombines TRBV5-1 with TRBJ2-6, with 9 nucleotides matching TRBD1. Trimming took 7 bases from V and 2 from J; bases not matched to a gene: 7. This CDR3 has 16 residues. Germline CDR1 SGHRS, CDR2 YFSETQ. CDR3 sequence: CASLTGTGTGANVLTF. CDR3 coding DNA: TGCGCCAGCCTAACCGGGACAGGGACTGGGGCCAACGTCCTGACTTTC.

This clonotype showed up many times. The chain uses TRBV10-3 and TRBJ2-5; possibly TRBD2 for D (6 bases). The V and J ends lost 6 bases and 5 bases respectively, with 13 bases between them. The germline V gene encodes CDR1 ENHRY and CDR2 SYGVKD. The CDR3 runs 13 residues. CDR3 bases: TGTGCCATCAGGGACCAGGCGGGGGAGACCCAGTACTTC. Residues: CAIRDQAGETQYF.

The chain has TRBV10-3 and TRBJ1-5; unclear D gene. CDR3 length: 17 amino acids. Trimming cost V 1 base and J 1 base, with 14 bases left between them. Germline CDR1 ENHRY, CDR2 SYGVKD. CDR3 bases: TGTGCCATCAGTGAGTATCAGTTAGGAGGAAGCAATCAGCCCCAGCATTTT. Translating it yields CAISEYQLGGSNQPQHF.

This clonotype was seen repeatedly, ten times or more. The rearrangement joins TRBV7-9 to TRBJ2-6; D is uncertain. V lost 5 bases, J lost 0 bases, and 17 bases lay in between. The germline V gene encodes CDR1 SEHNR and CDR2 FQNEAQ (reference sequence). There are 18 residues in the CDR3. CDR3 nucleotides: TGTGCCAGCAGCCCCCCGCAGGATGGTTTCTCTGGGGCCAACGTCCTGACTTTC. This gives the protein CASSPPQDGFSGANVLTF.